This entry features one TCR beta chain sequence. The antigen is unknown. Primers: 60 Vbeta forward and 13 Jbeta reverse. The data were produced by immunoSEQ multiplex PCR, yet TCRdb's version contains in-frame clones alone and is incomplete. The table has 150,000 or so clones, approximately 82% seen once. The V gene lost 6 bases and the J gene lost 6 bases, with 5 bases spanning the gap. CDR3 length: 10 residues. Germline lookup yields CDR1 SNHLY and CDR2 FYNNEI. The sample originates from a study of cytomegalovirus exposure and HLA in healthy donors. Study-level results: Being productive about 87% or about 30% of the time was typical of most TCR beta V segments in an earlier analysis.

The sequence derives from a man between 40 and 49 years old in good health and CMV-seronegative. The specimen was PBMCs. The V and J genes are TRBV2 and TRBJ1-2; no clear D gene. CDR3 DNA sequence: TGTGCCAGCAGCCGAGATGGCTACACCTTC. Its translation is CASSRDGYTF.